These 24 T cell receptor beta chains were sequenced from one sample in a study of beta chain features in type 1 diabetes. Every isolated RNA sample was fully reverse transcribed, so sequencing captured expressed TCRB transcripts. Libraries were prepared by immunoSEQ multiplex PCR; TCRdb keeps only in-frame clonotypes and omits some of them. The sample has fewer than 900,000 clones, roughly 15% seen once. Sequences were obtained from naive CD4+ T cells from blood. These receptors were obtained from a woman aged 18-29 years in good health.

The chain links TRBV6-6 to TRBJ1-1; D possibly corresponds to TRBD1 (6 bases). The germline V gene encodes CDR1 MNHNY and CDR2 SVGAGI (reference sequence). This CDR3 contains 14 residues. V was shortened by 7 bases and J by 0 bases, with 12 bases between the two germline ends. The CDR3 sequence: CASKDRSMNTEAFF. The CDR3 nucleotides read TGTGCCAGCAAAGACAGGAGCATGAACACTGAAGCTTTCTTT.

This clone was observed a handful of times. The V gene is TRBV7-9, the J gene TRBJ1-1; D perhaps matches TRBD1 (5 bases). From germline, CDR1 is SEHNR and CDR2 FQNEAQ (reference sequence). The V and J ends lost 5 bases and 0 bases respectively, with 10 bases between them. The length of the CDR3 is 14 residues. The chain's CDR3 is CASSPGTVNTEAFF. CDR3 nucleotides: TGTGCCAGCAGCCCCGGGACGGTGAACACTGAAGCTTTCTTT. The full variable domain, completed using reference TRBV7-9 and TRBJ1-1, is DTGVSQNPRHKITKRGQNVTFRCDPISEHNRLYWYRQTLGQGPEFLTYFQNEAQLEKSRLLSDRFSAERPKGSFSTLEIQRTEQGDSAMYLCASSPGTVNTEAFFGQGTRLTVV.

The chain recombines TRBV4-3 with TRBJ1-2, with 9 bases matching TRBD1. The CDR3 spans 14 residues. Germline V gives CDR1 LGHNA, CDR2 YSLEER. V trimming: 3 bases; J trimming: 6 bases; junction bases outside the gene matches: 5. For the CDR3, the DNA is TGCGCCAGCAGCCACCTCACAGGGGGCAATGGCTACACCTTC. It encodes CASSHLTGGNGYTF.

The chain uses TRBV19 and TRBJ2-1; D is possibly TRBD1 or TRBD2 (5 bases each). V gave up 4 bases and J gave up 8 bases, with 12 bases separating them. Germline CDR1 LNHDA, CDR2 SQIVND (reference sequence). The CDR3 runs to 13 residues. For the CDR3, the DNA is TGTGCCAGTAGTAGGGGACCGTTTCATGAGCAGTTCTTC. Translated, it gives CASSRGPFHEQFF.

This clone was counted only a few times. V and J are TRBV14 and TRBJ1-1; 9 positions match TRBD1. This CDR3 spans 15 amino acids. The germline CDR1 and CDR2 sequences are SGHDN and FVKESK. V lost 5 bases, J lost 1 base, and 5 bases stayed unmatched. DNA of the CDR3: TGTGCCAGCAGCAGACGACAGGGGGGGAACACTGAAGCTTTCTTT. Protein: CASSRRQGGNTEAFF. Combining the CDR3 with reference TRBV14 and TRBJ1-1 gives the whole variable domain EAGVTQFPSHSVIEKGQTVTLRCDPISGHDNLYWYRRVMGKEIKFLLHFVKESKQDESGMPNNRFLAERTGGTYSTLKVQPAELEDSGVYFCASSRRQGGNTEAFFGQGTRLTVV.

This clone was observed a handful of times. This chain links TRBV7-9 with TRBJ2-5; 7 nucleotides match TRBD1. The trim removed 7 bases at V and 5 bases at J, leaving 7 bases unmatched. The germline CDR1 and CDR2 sequences are SEHNR and FQNEAQ (reference sequence). CDR3 length: 13 residues. The CDR3 DNA sequence: TGTGCCAGCACAAGACAGGGCGAGGAGACCCAGTACTTC. Amino acids: CASTRQGEETQYF.

The chain recombines TRBV18 with TRBJ2-3; no clear D. Trimming left V 3 bases short and J 2 bases short, with 15 bases between. The CDR3 has 16 amino acids. Germline V gene lookup returns CDR1 KGHSH and CDR2 LQKENI. As DNA, the CDR3 is TGTGCCAGCTCACCCCGGCTCCTACCCAACACAGATACGCAGTATTTT. Encoded protein: CASSPRLLPNTDTQYF.

The rearrangement joins TRBV5-4 to TRBJ2-2; the match to TRBD2 covers 8 bases. The trim removed 4 bases at V and 4 bases at J, leaving 9 bases unmatched. The germline V gene encodes CDR1 SGHNT and CDR2 YYREEE (reference sequence). There are 16 residues in the CDR3. The CDR3: CASSPPSGSITGELFF. In DNA, the CDR3 is TGTGCCAGCAGCCCCCCCAGCGGGAGTATCACCGGGGAGCTGTTTTTT.

This clone was seen a handful of times. The rearrangement uses TRBV6-5 and TRBJ2-1, with TRBD1 as a possible D gene (6 bases). V lost 5 bases and J lost 10, with 15 bases in between. Germline assignment: CDR1 MNHEY and CDR2 SVGAGI. There are 13 residues in the CDR3. This chain's CDR3 is CASSNRDIREQFF. In nucleotides, the CDR3 is TGTGCCAGCAGTAACCGGGACATCAGGGAGCAGTTCTTC.

The rearrangement uses TRBV5-8 and TRBJ2-7; perhaps D is TRBD1 or TRBD2 (5 bases each). Germline assignment: CDR1 SGHTS and CDR2 YDEGEE. V dropped 3 bases and J dropped 12 bases, with 19 bases sitting between them. The CDR3 contains 13 residues. CDR3 in amino acids: CASSYPGTASWYF. The DNA for the CDR3 is TGTGCCAGCAGCTACCCGGGGACGGCCTCGTGGTACTTC.

V and J are TRBV7-9 and TRBJ2-2; 8 bases agree with TRBD1. The V gene's germline CDR1 is SEHNR and CDR2 FQNEAQ (reference sequence). The CDR3 spans 16 residues. V was clipped by 0 bases and J by 4 bases; unmatched bases: 4. The DNA of the CDR3 is TGTGCCAGCAGCTTAGCCTATACAGGGGGCACCGGGGAGCTGTTTTTT. Translated: CASSLAYTGGTGELFF.

The sample holds a few counts of this clone. The chain joins TRBV15 to TRBJ2-2; 7 nucleotides agree with TRBD2. This CDR3 contains 16 residues. The V segment lost 6 bases and the J segment 4 bases; nucleotides outside the gene matches: 11. Germline assignment: CDR1 LNHNV and CDR2 YYDKDF (reference sequence). CDR3 nucleotides: TGTGCCACCAGTTATGGGCGGGAGCTTTTCACCGGGGAGCTGTTTTTT. It specifies CATSYGRELFTGELFF.

This clone was picked up a small number of times. The rearrangement joins TRBV6-5 to TRBJ2-1, with no clear D. Trimming stripped 1 base from V and 6 bases from J, with 7 bases between. This CDR3 region has 13 residues. Germline V gene lookup returns CDR1 MNHEY and CDR2 SVGAGI. CDR3: CASSYWRSNEQFF. CDR3 sequence (DNA): TGTGCCAGCAGTTACTGGCGGAGCAATGAGCAGTTCTTC.

Concerning this clone itself: Within the sample, other DNA sequences also encode this same CDR3. This rearrangement joins TRBV18 to TRBJ2-6; D may be TRBD1 (6 bases). CDR1 and CDR2 (germline): KGHSH, LQKENI. With 0 bases removed from V and 4 bases from J, the gap between germline ends came to 10 bases. This CDR3 is built from 16 residues. The CDR3 DNA reads TGTGCCAGCTCACCACCTACAGGGACCGGGGCCAACGTCCTGACTTTC. It is translated as CASSPPTGTGANVLTF.

The chain has TRBV6-1 and TRBJ2-1; 11 bases line up with TRBD2. The V gene end was trimmed by 1 base and the J gene end by 3 bases; junction bases not matched to a gene: 8. Germline CDR1 MNHNS, CDR2 SASEGT. This CDR3 has 18 residues. CDR3 protein: CASSEVASGRLIYNEQFF. CDR3 DNA: TGTGCCAGCAGTGAAGTCGCTAGCGGGAGGTTAATCTACAATGAGCAGTTCTTC.

This chain connects TRBV28 to TRBJ1-1; the D is unclear. This CDR3 spans 12 amino acids. V was cut by 3 bases and J by 5 bases, with 7 bases left in between. CDR1 MDHEN and CDR2 SYDVKM come from the germline V gene. The CDR3 loop is CASSLRETEAFF. CDR3 bases: TGTGCCAGCAGTTTGCGGGAGACTGAAGCTTTCTTT.

The V call is TRBV5-6, the J call TRBJ1-2; D ambiguous. Germline assignment: CDR1 SGHDT and CDR2 YYEEEE. Deletions cut 4 bases from V and 0 bases from J, with 10 bases between. The CDR3 loop spans 14 amino acids. The CDR3 DNA is TGTGCCAGCAGCGTTGGGGTGGCTAACTATGGCTACACCTTC. This codes for CASSVGVANYGYTF.

The rearrangement joins TRBV10-3 to TRBJ2-5; tentative D call: TRBD1 (5 bases). The CDR3 contains 16 residues. The ends were cut back, 0 bases at V and 10 bases at J, with 21 bases in the middle. Germline loops: CDR1 ENHRY, CDR2 SYGVKD. The CDR3 loop reads CAISESTRTGPSVQYF. CDR3 sequence (DNA): TGTGCCATCAGTGAGTCGACTCGTACAGGCCCCAGCGTCCAGTACTTC.

In regard to this clone: The sample carries other DNA sequences with the same CDR3. The chain carries TRBV9 and TRBJ2-2; TRBD2 might be the D (5 bases). V was cut by 2 bases and J by 2 bases, with 10 bases left in between. Per germline, CDR1 SGDLS and CDR2 YYNGEE. The CDR3 has 15 amino acids. The CDR3 sequence is CASSVVSGNTGELFF. In nucleotides, the CDR3 is TGTGCCAGCAGCGTTGTGAGCGGAAACACCGGGGAGCTGTTTTTT.

This clone was seen a few times. At one boundary the junction diverges from the germline segment, which might be a read error. V gene TRBV7-7 combines with J gene TRBJ2-5, with TRBD2 as a possible D gene (6 bases). The CDR3 has 16 amino acids. Looked up from germline, CDR1 is SSHAT and CDR2 is FNYEAQ (reference sequence). The CDR3 reads CASSLFRGTRSGTQYF. CDR3 DNA: TGTGCTAGCAGCTTGTTCCGCGGGACCCGATCTGGGACCCAGTACTTC.

Worth noting for this clone: One end of the junction varies from germline; a read error may be responsible. Other DNA variants within this sample encode the same CDR3. The rearrangement uses TRBV7-2 and TRBJ2-1; D ambiguous. The CDR3 runs to 13 residues. Looked up from germline, CDR1 is SGHTA and CDR2 is FQGNSA. In nucleotides, the CDR3 is TGTGCCAGCAGCTTAGTAGTCGGTAGCTCTGTGCTCTTC. Residues: CASSLVVGSSVLF.

This clone has more than one count but fewer than ten. This chain links TRBV11-2 with TRBJ2-1; 9 bases match TRBD1. The germline V gene encodes CDR1 SGHAT and CDR2 FQNNGV. The CDR3 totals 14 residues. V gave up 2 bases and J gave up 8 bases; unmatched junction bases: 4. Written as DNA, the CDR3 is TGTGCCAGCAGCTTATCGGGACAGGGCGATGAGCAGTTCTTC. Translation: CASSLSGQGDEQFF.

This chain links TRBV7-2 with TRBJ2-5; the D gene is possibly TRBD2 (6 bases). Germline V gene data show CDR1 as SGHTA and CDR2 as FQGNSA. The CDR3 sequence is 16 residues long. Trimming took off 8 bases at V and 5 bases at J, with 24 bases between the two ends. CDR3 DNA sequence: TGTGCCAGCGCTACTAGGCGGGAAATAGGCAGGGAGACCCAGTACTTC. Its protein product is CASATRREIGRETQYF.

This chain connects TRBV7-6 to TRBJ2-3; 11 bases align to TRBD2. Per the germline V gene, CDR1 is SGHVS and CDR2 is FNYEAQ. The CDR3 consists of 16 residues. J lost 4 bases, V lost 2 bases, and 5 bases had no gene match. The DNA for the CDR3 is TGTGCCAGCAGCTTAACTAGCGGGAGTATTGCAGATACGCAGTATTTT. Its translation is CASSLTSGSIADTQYF.